This passage covers 5 T cell receptor beta chains from one sample sequenced in a study of T cell responses to AZD1222 COVID-19 vaccine. Profiling relied on immunoSEQ multiplex PCR, and the TCRdb table lists in-frame clones only, not all of them. The table shows about 120,000 clones, with around 90% occurring only once. The sequenced sample was peripheral blood, obtained 28 days after the second AZD1222 dose. These receptors originate from an adult who received the AZD1222 COVID-19 vaccine.

The chain combines TRBV19 with TRBJ2-2; 7 bases agree with TRBD1. CDR3 length equals 15 residues. Losses at the gene ends were 7 bases for V and 4 bases for J; bases not matched to a gene: 9. Germline values: CDR1 LNHDA, CDR2 SQIVND (reference sequence). This CDR3 reads CASTLDRVGTGELFF. The CDR3 DNA follows: TGTGCCAGTACCTTAGACAGGGTCGGCACCGGGGAGCTGTTTTTT.

This clone was counted a few times. The chain couples TRBV7-9 to TRBJ1-2; D gene uncertain. Germline V lookup: CDR1 SEHNR, CDR2 FQNEAQ (reference sequence). V shed 2 bases and J shed 7 bases, with 5 bases lying between them. The CDR3 runs to 11 residues. The chain's CDR3 is CASSLWGGYTF. For the CDR3, the DNA is TGTGCCAGCAGCTTATGGGGTGGCTACACCTTC.

In its sample, this clone was seen once. This chain uses TRBV11-2 with TRBJ1-2; perhaps TRBD1 as D (6 bases). The CDR3 is 15 amino acids. Germline CDR1 reads SGHAT; CDR2 reads FQNNGV. The germline V and J ends were trimmed by 5 bases and 8 bases, with 21 bases remaining between them. CDR3 amino acids: CASSPSTGVSRGYTF. CDR3 nucleotide sequence: TGTGCCAGCAGCCCGTCGACAGGAGTTTCGCGCGGCTACACCTTC.

This clone has only one observation. This chain joins TRBV5-5 and TRBJ1-1, with 8 bases that match TRBD1. J was trimmed by 0 bases and V by 0 bases; bases with no gene match: 1. Germline V gene sequence: CDR1 SGHKS, CDR2 YYEKEE (reference sequence). The CDR3 totals 15 residues. CDR3 region: CASSLAGQVNTEAFF. Here the CDR3 DNA reads TGTGCCAGCAGCTTGGCGGGACAGGTGAACACTGAAGCTTTCTTT.

The V gene is TRBV6-5, the J gene TRBJ2-7, with D possibly matching TRBD1 (7 bases). The CDR3 length is 14 residues. V dropped 6 bases and J dropped 3 bases, with 15 bases sitting between them. Germline lookup yields CDR1 MNHEY and CDR2 SVGAGI. The CDR3 loop is CASRPGGSLYEQYF. CDR3 coding DNA: TGTGCCAGCAGACCAGGGGGGTCTCTCTACGAGCAGTACTTC.